This record covers a single T cell receptor beta chain. These data come from a study of cytotoxic CD8 clonotypes in ibrutinib-treated CLL. Depths of 1 in 200,000 to 1 in 1 million T cells were the sequencing target. Data came from immunoSEQ multiplex PCR; TCRdb stores just in-frame clones and leaves some out. The sample includes 150,000 to 200,000 clones, roughly 86% of them seen just once. V was pared by 5 bases and J by 2 bases, with 7 bases of the junction left unmatched. The germline CDR1 and CDR2 sequences are PRHDT and FYEKMQ (reference sequence). The CDR3 length is 16 residues. The chain couples TRBV13 to TRBJ2-7, with TRBD2 matching over 12 bases. The sample in question was PBMCs, obtained after 12 months of ibrutinib treatment. The TCR originated in a human donor with chronic lymphocytic leukemia. The CDR3 loop reads CASSRRLAGATYEQYF. Written as DNA, the CDR3 is TGTGCCAGCAGCCGCCGACTAGCGGGGGCAACCTACGAGCAGTACTTC. Using reference TRBV13 and TRBJ2-7 for the parts outside the CDR3, the full variable domain is AAGVIQSPRHLIKEKRETATLKCYPIPRHDTVYWYQQGPGQDPQFLISFYEKMQSDKGSIPDRFSAQQFSDYHSELNMSSLELGDSALYFCASSRRLAGATYEQYFGPGTRLTVT.